This T cell receptor (beta chain) derives from a study of cytomegalovirus exposure and HLA in healthy donors. Study findings and constraints: The presence/absence work took it that sequencing depth was about the same across donors.

The length of the CDR3 is 14 residues. The ends were cut back, 1 base at V and 9 bases at J, with 16 bases in the middle. Per the germline V gene, CDR1 is SGHDT and CDR2 is YYEEEE. The PCR used 60 Vbeta and 13 Jbeta primers. TCRdb's copy holds only in-frame clones and misses some; the assay was immunoSEQ multiplex PCR. Of roughly 150,000 clones in the sample, roughly 76% were seen once. A note on this clone: Its antigen is unidentified.

This receptor was identified in a male donor in good health and CMV-seronegative. The chain combines TRBV5-6 with TRBJ2-5, with D tentatively TRBD2 (5 bases). The sample was PBMCs. The CDR3 here is CASSLRSPSSSQYF. In nucleotides, the CDR3 is TGTGCCAGCAGCTTGAGGTCTCCTTCTAGCTCCCAGTACTTC.